The sequence of this T cell receptor (beta chain) was determined in a study of T cell responses to AZD1222 COVID-19 vaccine. Whole-study findings and limits: Only after the peak T cell response were repertoires sampled. In a largely white British group with more females than males, clonal diversity was possibly underestimated. At baseline, seropositivity was found in only 5 to 7 AZD1222 recipients.

Of note for this clone: Its antigen is not identified.

Germline CDR1 reads MNHEY; CDR2 reads SVGAGI. V was cut by 0 bases and J by 3 bases, with 11 bases left in between. The CDR3 totals 15 residues. Measured with immunoSEQ multiplex PCR; TCRdb has only the in-frame clones, and not every one. The sample yields under 200,000 clones, almost 95% seen once. The chain has TRBV6-5 and TRBJ1-2, with no clear D. This material consisted of peripheral blood, taken on day 0 of AZD1222 vaccination. The receptor was isolated from an adult in good health. The CDR3 coding sequence is TGTGCCAGCAGTTACTCGGTGGGCAGCGACTATGGCTACACCTTC. Translation: CASSYSVGSDYGYTF.